A selection of T cell receptor beta chains follows, all from one sample in a study of blood T cells in healthy people across ages. TCRdb re-derived calls from the 5' RACE reads in MiXCR, one entry per CDR3 protein. The table records 780,000 or so distinct CDR3 sequences, 20% to 25% of them present only once. These records were also assigned to another study, of T cells of mothers and their children.

Sequencing input: blood. These receptors were taken from a boy aged 5-17 years in good health. Each CDR3 is given with its conserved first and last residue. The order of the fields is J gene, V gene, clone size, D gene, CDR3 protein, CDR3 DNA. A D gene is named only where the DNA matches it firmly. Clone size is shown for a subset of rows, as once, few, many or a class of expanded clone.

TRBJ2-3 | TRBV7-2 | NA | NA | CASSLVSMGNTQYF | TGTGCCAGCAGCTTAGTATCTATGGGAAATACGCAGTATTTT
TRBJ2-7 | TRBV12-3/TRBV12-4 | NA | NA | CASTYSGTGYEQYF | TGTGCCAGCACCTATTCCGGGACTGGGTACGAGCAGTACTTC
TRBJ1-4 | TRBV20-1 | NA | NA | CSASRLGNRVNEKLFF | TGCAGTGCTAGCCGCTTAGGGAACAGGGTGAATGAAAAACTGTTTTTT
TRBJ2-5 | TRBV12-3/TRBV12-4 | NA | TRBD2 | CASNILGGRETQYF | TGTGCCAGCAATATTTTGGGAGGGCGGGAGACCCAGTACTTC
TRBJ2-5 | TRBV7-2 | NA | TRBD2 | CASSLTLRNSGIKETQYF | TGTGCCAGCAGCTTAACATTGAGGAATAGCGGGATCAAGGAGACCCAGTACTTC
TRBJ1-4 | TRBV12-3/TRBV12-4 | NA | NA | CASSLELSEKLFF | TGTGCCAGCAGTTTAGAGTTGAGTGAAAAACTGTTTTTT
TRBJ1-4 | TRBV6-5 | many | NA | CASSYGGTNEKLFF | TGTGCCAGCAGTTACGGGGGGACGAATGAAAAACTGTTTTTT
TRBJ2-7 | TRBV6-1 | NA | NA | CAGGAGHCSYEQYF | TGTGCCGGAGGGGCAGGTCATTGCTCCTACGAGCAGTACTTC
TRBJ2-7 | TRBV11-1 | few | TRBD2 | CASSLALRTSGASFSYEQYF | TGTGCCAGCAGCTTAGCGTTGCGGACTAGCGGGGCTTCTTTCTCCTACGAGCAGTACTTC
TRBJ2-1 | TRBV6-2/TRBV6-3 | NA | TRBD1 | CASSFRDRLYNEQFF | TGTGCCAGCAGTTTCCGGGACAGGCTTTACAATGAGCAGTTCTTC